The 3 T cell receptor beta chains listed next were all sequenced from one sample in a study of blood T cell repertoires in COVID-19. Method: immunoSEQ multiplex PCR; TCRdb's copy keeps in-frame clones and lacks some. The sample holds hundreds of thousands of clones, more than 75% seen once. Material: peripheral blood. The receptors here all came from a woman younger than 30 who had recovered from COVID-19.

This chain connects TRBV18 to TRBJ1-1; the match to TRBD1 covers 7 bases. Germline CDR1 KGHSH, CDR2 LQKENI. This CDR3 has 16 amino acids. J lost 3 bases, V lost 0 bases, and 7 bases had no gene match. The CDR3 region is CASSPPTGLFYTEAFF. CDR3 nucleotides: TGTGCCAGCTCACCACCGACAGGGCTATTTTACACTGAAGCTTTCTTT. Combining the CDR3 with reference TRBV18 and TRBJ1-1 gives the whole variable domain NAGVMQNPRHLVRRRGQEARLRCSPMKGHSHVYWYRQLPEEGLKFMVYLQKENIIDESGMPKERFSAEFPKEGPSILRIQQVVRGDSAAYFCASSPPTGLFYTEAFFGQGTRLTVV.

The chain combines TRBV24-1 with TRBJ2-2; perhaps TRBD1 as D (6 bases). Trimming cost V 3 bases and J 6 bases, with 7 bases left between them. The germline CDR1 and CDR2 sequences are KGHDR and SFDVKD. The CDR3 is 13 residues long. The CDR3 spells CATSDPGAGELFF. The CDR3 coding sequence is TGTGCCACCAGTGATCCAGGGGCCGGGGAGCTGTTTTTT.

The chain links TRBV6-5 to TRBJ1-2; maybe TRBD1 (6 bases). Per the germline V gene, CDR1 is MNHEY and CDR2 is SVGAGI. The CDR3 covers 14 residues. Trimming removed 10 bases at V and 7 bases at J, with 22 bases between. The CDR3 is CATIRDTAYGGYTF. CDR3 in DNA: TGTGCCACTATCCGGGACACAGCCTATGGTGGCTACACCTTC.